This is a list of T cell receptor beta chains from one sample in a study of lymphopenia after photon versus proton radiotherapy. Data came from immunoSEQ multiplex PCR; TCRdb stores just in-frame clones and leaves some out. This sample has roughly 25,000 clones, with roughly nine tenths found just once. The sequencing used peripheral blood, collected from a patient treated with photon-based radiotherapy. Receptors originate from a woman aged 50 to 65 with cholangiocarcinoma. Both conserved end residues are part of each CDR3. A D gene is named only where the DNA matches it firmly. Where a row states a size, it is once, few, many or the class of an expanded clone; other rows omit it.

V gene	J gene	clone size	D gene	CDR3 protein	CDR3 DNA
TRBV5-1	TRBJ1-2	.	.	CASSLTGPGYGYTF	TGCGCCAGCAGCTTGACAGGACCCGGGTATGGCTACACCTTC
TRBV27	TRBJ2-7	.	.	CASSLSTDSYEQYF	TGTGCCAGCAGTTTATCAACAGACTCCTACGAGCAGTACTTC
TRBV30	TRBJ2-2	.	.	CAWSVGGAGELFF	TGTGCCTGGAGTGTAGGGGGAGCCGGGGAGCTGTTTTTT
TRBV5-6	TRBJ1-2	.	.	CASHTQGEGYGYTF	TGTGCCAGCCACACCCAGGGCGAAGGCTATGGCTACACCTTC
TRBV7-9	TRBJ1-5	.	.	CASSSWDRPNQPQHF	TGTGCCAGCAGCTCCTGGGACCGACCCAATCAGCCCCAGCATTTT
TRBV27	TRBJ1-5	.	.	CASSLGWNRGNQPQHF	TGTGCCAGCAGTTTAGGATGGAATAGAGGCAATCAGCCCCAGCATTTT
TRBV7-9	TRBJ1-1	.	.	CASSLETDSEAFF	TGTGCCAGCAGCTTAGAGACAGATTCTGAAGCTTTCTTT
TRBV19	TRBJ1-2	few	TRBD1	CASSIGSPGQGFGYTF	TGTGCCAGTAGTATAGGGTCACCGGGACAGGGATTTGGCTACACCTTC
TRBV9	TRBJ1-1	.	.	CASSHGGKTEAFF	TGTGCCAGCAGCCATGGGGGAAAAACTGAAGCTTTCTTT
TRBV4-3	TRBJ1-1	.	.	CASSPEEGSNTEAFF	TGCGCCAGCAGCCCCGAGGAAGGCTCGAACACTGAAGCTTTCTTT
TRBV2	TRBJ1-3	.	.	CASSAGTTKSGNTIYF	TGTGCCAGCAGTGCCGGGACAACGAAATCTGGAAACACCATATATTTT
TRBV4-3	TRBJ1-5	.	.	CASSQELPRNQPQHF	TGCGCCAGCAGCCAAGAACTGCCGAGGAATCAGCCCCAGCATTTT
TRBV19	TRBJ1-2	.	TRBD1	CASRNPGQVNYGYTF	TGTGCCAGTAGAAACCCCGGACAGGTGAACTATGGCTACACCTTC
TRBV6-1	TRBJ2-7	.	.	CASRHPNYEQYF	TGTGCCAGCAGGCACCCTAACTACGAGCAGTACTTC
TRBV11-2	TRBJ2-1	.	.	CASLPGHFLPLTNEQFF	TGTGCCAGCCTTCCCGGGCATTTTCTACCCTTGACGAATGAGCAGTTCTTC
TRBV7-2	TRBJ2-3	.	.	CASSRRGLGADTQYF	TGTGCCAGCAGCCGGAGGGGCCTTGGGGCAGATACGCAGTATTTT
TRBV19	TRBJ2-5	.	.	CASSGAQETQYF	TGTGCCAGTAGCGGGGCCCAAGAGACCCAGTACTTC
TRBV2	TRBJ2-5	.	TRBD2	CASSSGASGGLQETQYF	TGTGCCAGCAGCTCCGGGGCTAGCGGGGGGTTACAAGAGACCCAGTACTTC
TRBV29-1	TRBJ1-5	.	.	CSVGVSNQPQHF	TGCAGCGTTGGAGTTAGCAATCAGCCCCAGCATTTT
TRBV4-3	TRBJ2-1	.	.	CASSKYSYNEQFF	TGCGCCAGCAGCAAATACTCCTACAATGAGCAGTTCTTC
TRBV5-1	TRBJ2-2	.	.	CASSLGGHPNTGELFF	TGCGCCAGCAGCTTGGGGGGACATCCGAACACCGGGGAGCTGTTTTTT
TRBV9	TRBJ2-2	.	.	CASSVGGGRSTGELFF	TGTGCCAGCAGCGTAGGTGGGGGGCGAAGCACCGGGGAGCTGTTTTTT
TRBV6-5	TRBJ2-1	once	.	CASSYYGGRSYNEQFF	TGTGCCAGCAGTTACTATGGAGGGAGATCCTACAATGAGCAGTTCTTC
TRBV7-2	TRBJ1-1	.	TRBD1	CASDRQGGTEAFF	TGTGCCAGCGATCGACAGGGAGGCACTGAAGCTTTCTTT
TRBV2	TRBJ1-3	.	TRBD1	CASSMTGAGNTIYF	TGTGCCAGCAGCATGACAGGGGCTGGAAACACCATATATTTT
TRBV5-4	TRBJ1-1	.	TRBD1	CASSYGTGGLTEAFF	TGTGCCAGCAGCTACGGGACAGGGGGACTCACTGAAGCTTTCTTT
TRBV6-5	TRBJ1-2	.	TRBD1	CATLTPGGNYGYTF	TGTGCCACCCTAACCCCAGGGGGCAACTATGGCTACACCTTC
TRBV7-9	TRBJ1-5	few	.	CASRVGGEPQHF	TGTGCCAGCAGGGTGGGAGGAGAGCCCCAGCATTTT
TRBV6-5	TRBJ1-1	.	.	CASSPWGQANTEAFF	TGTGCCAGCAGTCCCTGGGGCCAGGCGAACACTGAAGCTTTCTTT
TRBV27	TRBJ2-3	few	.	CASSSGRGRAQYF	TGTGCCAGCAGTTCAGGGCGGGGCAGGGCGCAGTATTTT
TRBV18	TRBJ1-6	.	.	CASSPKKGNNSPLHF	TGTGCCAGCTCACCGAAGAAGGGAAATAATTCACCCCTCCACTTT
TRBV7-2	TRBJ2-1	.	TRBD2	CASSLTRRIAGSYNEQFF	TGTGCCAGCAGCTTAACCCGGCGGATAGCGGGGTCCTACAATGAGCAGTTCTTC
TRBV10-3	TRBJ2-7	.	TRBD2	CAISELAGDREQYF	TGTGCCATCAGTGAACTGGCGGGGGACCGTGAGCAGTACTTC
TRBV10-3	TRBJ1-3	.	TRBD1	CAISETGGSGNTIYF	TGTGCCATCAGTGAAACAGGGGGCTCTGGAAACACCATATATTTT
TRBV4-1	TRBJ1-3	.	TRBD1	CASSQVPPQGLGNTIYF	TGCGCCAGCAGCCAAGTCCCCCCACAGGGGCTCGGAAACACCATATATTTT
TRBV11-2	TRBJ1-1	.	.	CASSSNPGAKAFF	TGTGCCAGCAGTTCTAATCCCGGGGCCAAAGCTTTCTTT
TRBV5-1	TRBJ2-7	.	.	CASSLGLRSEQYF	TGCGCCAGCAGCTTGGGTCTCAGATCCGAGCAGTACTTC
TRBV6-1	TRBJ2-1	.	.	CASSERSYNEQFF	TGTGCCAGCAGTGAAAGATCCTACAATGAGCAGTTCTTC
TRBV15	TRBJ2-7	.	.	CATSRGKGVGEQYF	TGTGCCACCAGCAGAGGGAAGGGAGTGGGCGAGCAGTACTTC
TRBV11-3	TRBJ2-7	.	.	CASSFHGSYEQYF	TGTGCCAGCAGCTTTCACGGTTCCTACGAGCAGTACTTC
TRBV5-1	TRBJ1-6	.	TRBD1	CASSLRDRASSPLHF	TGCGCCAGCAGCTTGAGGGACAGGGCAAGTTCACCCCTCCACTTT
TRBV28	TRBJ1-5	once	.	CASRPGPNQPQHF	TGTGCCAGCAGACCCGGACCTAATCAGCCCCAGCATTTT
TRBV21-1	TRBJ1-3	.	.	CASSPRTGQFGNTIYF	TGTGCCAGCAGCCCGCGGACAGGGCAATTTGGAAACACCATATATTTT
TRBV19	TRBJ1-5	.	TRBD1	CASSPRTGDGKPQHF	TGTGCCAGTAGCCCCAGAACAGGGGACGGAAAACCCCAGCATTTT
TRBV18	TRBJ2-5	.	.	CASSPPQGLTLETQYF	TGTGCCAGCTCACCACCGCAGGGTTTGACTTTAGAGACCCAGTACTTC
TRBV4-3	TRBJ2-1	.	.	CASSQDPGKYNEQFF	TGCGCCAGCAGCCAAGATCCTGGGAAGTACAATGAGCAGTTCTTC
TRBV7-2	TRBJ2-7	once	.	CASSLVGGRTHEQYF	TGTGCCAGCAGCTTAGTTGGGGGGCGCACACACGAGCAGTACTTC
TRBV12-5	TRBJ1-4	.	TRBD1	CASGDREKLFF	TGTGCTAGTGGGGACAGGGAAAAACTGTTTTTT
TRBV29-1	TRBJ1-2	.	.	CSVEKEGYGYTF	TGCAGCGTTGAGAAAGAGGGTTATGGCTACACCTTC
TRBV10-3	TRBJ2-2	.	.	CAAKPGENTGELFF	TGTGCCGCTAAGCCCGGCGAGAATACCGGGGAGCTGTTTTTT
TRBV5-4	TRBJ1-1	.	TRBD1	CASKWQGGTEAFF	TGTGCCAGCAAGTGGCAGGGGGGGACTGAAGCTTTCTTT
TRBV28	TRBJ2-1	.	TRBD1	CASSLPYRGQGVREQFF	TGTGCCAGCAGTTTACCCTACAGGGGGCAGGGGGTACGGGAGCAGTTCTTC